This T cell receptor (beta chain) was retrieved from a study of early T cells in non-severe SARS-CoV-2 infection (dated by TCRdb to the early 2020s). A note on the overall study: Because TCR sequencing relied on bulk RNA taken from unsorted whole blood, pairing of alpha and beta chains was not possible.

Library preparation employed 5' RACE. Data came from a NextSeq 500. The TCR library protocol attached unique molecular identifiers to individual cDNA molecules to correct for sequencing error and PCR bias. Sequencing covered both TCR alpha and beta chains, and within each sample the abundances of alpha and beta sequences were tightly co-correlated. As for the original processing: Decombinator V4 was used to perform V gene, J gene and CDR3 annotation of TCR sequences. TCRs were defined as expanded if a significant change between any two time points was detected under a Poisson model with p below 0.0001. Abundances of TCRs were expressed as counts per million after normalisation to the total number of TCRs sequenced in each sample. VDJdb, accessed 1 November 2021, was searched for CMV, EBV and SARS-CoV-2 annotated TCRs, excluding TCRs annotated for multiple antigens. TCRdb itself trimmed the public reads at Q25 with fastp, ran MiXCR and retained productive beta chains. Duplicate CDR3 protein sequences are folded into a single record with the most common DNA and genes. The authors' filters were not applied to this entry. The sample data list about 98,000 distinct CDR3 sequences, and around 14% of these were observed just once. About 6.2% of the sample belongs to the ten largest clones.

The study was a case-control design nested within a healthcare worker cohort in London, UK, with weekly nasopharyngeal swab PCR tests and blood sampling. Healthcare workers were recruited between 23 and 31 March 2020, during the week of the UK lockdown, and were followed weekly for up to roughly 15 weeks. As for this clonotype: This receptor's antigen is unknown. No base-level quality is on record; no much larger clone is a single base apart.

The paper as a whole reports these results and caveats: VDJdb matching was skewed toward anti-spike CD8 responses, so virus-specific expansions were likely underestimated and private and CD4 specificities were missed.

Sequenced: whole blood. The receptor comes from an adult who was a healthcare worker with PCR-confirmed SARS-CoV-2 infection or an uninfected control (not recorded which).

The sequenced DNA is TGCAGTGCCCCCGGGTTGGGGGTTGAAGCTTTCTTT. Its protein is CSAPGLGVEAFF. The chain is encoded by TRBV20-1 joined to TRBJ1-1; tentative D gene TRBD1, with 5 bases matching. The CDR3 spans 12 residues, from the cysteine through the phenylalanine. Only the CDR3 portion is preserved as DNA: 36 bases, with reading frame beginning at the first base. Cut back by 6 bases and 7 bases, the V and J ends lie 15 bases apart. The germline V gene (reference sequence) specifies DFQATT as CDR1 and SNEGSKA as CDR2.